This T cell receptor (beta chain) emerged from a study of CD8 T cells in ankylosing spondylitis. Details on this clonotype: The antigen is undetermined.

Regarding the study as a whole: Clones linked with disease were CD8+ and fairly uncommon in the peripheral blood. Ankylosing spondylitis blood appeared to carry a characteristic TCR beta motif of several highly homologous variants. According to the report, clones linked to the disease were significantly enriched in matched synovial fluid samples taken from ankylosing spondylitis patients.

Each CDR3 protein is one row after TCRdb ran MiXCR on the 5' RACE reads. The sample includes 200,000 to 300,000 distinct CDR3 sequences, about 10% seen only once; the top ten take 6% to 8.5%. The germline V gene encodes CDR1 SGHTA and CDR2 FQGTGA. The CDR3 contains 15 residues. V was pared by 5 bases and J by 0 bases, with 11 bases between. The receptor's source is a male donor with ankylosing spondylitis or in good health (not recorded which). Sequencing used blood, either unsorted or a sorted T cell fraction (not recorded which). V and J are TRBV7-3 and TRBJ1-5, with unresolved D. This chain's CDR3 is CASSLRPTSNQPQHF. CDR3 in DNA: TGTGCCAGCAGCCTCCGACCGACTAGCAATCAGCCCCAGCATTTT.